These T cell receptor beta chains were read from a single sample in a study of T cell repertoires in cytomegalovirus infection. Their antigens remain unidentified. MiXCR was run by TCRdb on the reads, yielding one entry per CDR3 protein. Among approximately 590,000 distinct CDR3 sequences listed, just under 40% were seen once. Sequencing used cultured PBMCs, obtained from culture after CMV antigen stimulation. The receptors originated from a human donor in good health (CMV status not recorded). Some clones in this sample may be carry-over from other donors' samples. CDR3s include the opening cysteine and the closing phenylalanine or tryptophan. The order of the fields is J gene, V gene, CDR3 protein.

TRBJ1-2	TRBV19	CASSNLGTQRLYGYTF
TRBJ2-6	TRBV4-1	CASSPRDRDFSGANVLTF
TRBJ2-7	TRBV7-6	CASSPMGGEQYF
TRBJ2-1	TRBV7-2	CASSLVRSGNEQFF
TRBJ1-1	TRBV4-1	CASSQDAWLGNTEAFF
TRBJ2-4	TRBV7-2	CASSYGLAGGGDKNIQYF
TRBJ2-7	TRBV6-1	CASKFSRGYEQYF
TRBJ1-4	TRBV27	CASRFQAQGELFF
TRBJ2-1	TRBV12-5	CASGLSGGSNEQFF
TRBJ2-1	TRBV2	CASSRSGTSYNEQFF
TRBJ2-5	TRBV6-5	CASRVDREETQYF
TRBJ2-3	TRBV7-2	CASSTGLAGADTQYF
TRBJ2-1	TRBV7-6	CASSLEAVPYNEQFF
TRBJ2-7	TRBV5-1	CASSLRTSGGAEQYF
TRBJ2-3	TRBV10-3	CAISDKQDTQYF
TRBJ2-1	TRBV4-1	CASSQVPVASVRLSSYNEQFF
TRBJ2-3	TRBV4-1	CASSQSVDTQYF
TRBJ1-1	TRBV28	CASSPGPDRVSNTEAFF
TRBJ1-6	TRBV11-2	CASGLASNSPLHF
TRBJ2-2	TRBV20-1	CSASGRDRGNSNTGELFF
TRBJ1-5	TRBV7-2	CASSAPGSGQPQHF
TRBJ2-1	TRBV10-3	CAIRESEEGREQFF
TRBJ2-3	TRBV7-2	CASSLLGYPADTQYF
TRBJ2-7	TRBV7-6	CASSHRLAGGPFPAEQYF
TRBJ2-7	TRBV19	CASSRTSGRLEQYF
TRBJ2-3	TRBV4-1	CASSMEGAEGPDTQYF
TRBJ2-1	TRBV6-5	CASSHTTGWGYNEQFF
TRBJ2-7	TRBV5-1	CASSLSRGGRLEQYF
TRBJ2-1	TRBV9	CASSVGAVSSYNEQFF
TRBJ2-1	TRBV7-2	CASSFRQSSYNEQFF
TRBJ1-4	TRBV6-8	CASSPRGSDEKLFF
TRBJ1-2	TRBV6-6	CASSDGGLIGYTF
TRBJ1-1	TRBV7-2	CASGSRDVAFF
TRBJ2-2	TRBV6-2/TRBV6-3	CASRGTREFTGELFF
TRBJ2-5	TRBV20-1	CSATWRGGEETQYF
TRBJ2-5	TRBV12-3/TRBV12-4	CASSYRGYPGETQYF
TRBJ2-1	TRBV20-1	CSARDWAGAGVYNEQFF
TRBJ2-7	TRBV20-1	CSAGQSYEQYF
TRBJ2-5	TRBV7-2	CASSQGGTGLVRTSGKETQYF
TRBJ2-1	TRBV7-2	CASSPYWDTDNEQFF
TRBJ2-4	TRBV7-2	CASSSNSGQGIQYF
TRBJ2-3	TRBV12-3/TRBV12-4	CASSLGDTDTQYF
TRBJ1-2	TRBV7-2	CASSFSISGYGYTF
TRBJ2-2	TRBV4-3	CASSQGGSGLTGELFF
TRBJ2-1	TRBV7-9	CASSFQTSADEQFF
TRBJ2-5	TRBV7-2	CASSLVFGSGQETQYF
TRBJ2-4	TRBV4-1	CASSHLQGQGFIQYF
TRBJ2-1	TRBV12-3/TRBV12-4	CASSLSGGHNEQFF
TRBJ2-5	TRBV12-5	CASGPTGTNPAQYF
TRBJ1-4	TRBV10-3	CAISVRAIGRGEKLFF